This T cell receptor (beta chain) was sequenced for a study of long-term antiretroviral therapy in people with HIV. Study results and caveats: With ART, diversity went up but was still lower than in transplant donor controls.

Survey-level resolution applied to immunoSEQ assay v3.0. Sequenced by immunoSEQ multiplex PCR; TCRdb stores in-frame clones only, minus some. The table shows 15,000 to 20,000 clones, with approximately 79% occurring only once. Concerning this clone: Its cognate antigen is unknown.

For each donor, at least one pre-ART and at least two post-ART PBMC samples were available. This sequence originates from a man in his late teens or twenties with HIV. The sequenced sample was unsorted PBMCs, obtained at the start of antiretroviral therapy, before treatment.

The CDR3 DNA follows: TGTGCCAGCAGCGTAGGCGGAGCCCGCACAGATACGCAGTATTTT. This encodes CASSVGGARTDTQYF. The V call is TRBV9, the J call TRBJ2-3; D not certain. The CDR3 consists of 15 residues. Trimming cost V 0 bases and J 1 base, with 9 bases left between them. CDR1 and CDR2 from the germline V gene are SGDLS and YYNGEE.